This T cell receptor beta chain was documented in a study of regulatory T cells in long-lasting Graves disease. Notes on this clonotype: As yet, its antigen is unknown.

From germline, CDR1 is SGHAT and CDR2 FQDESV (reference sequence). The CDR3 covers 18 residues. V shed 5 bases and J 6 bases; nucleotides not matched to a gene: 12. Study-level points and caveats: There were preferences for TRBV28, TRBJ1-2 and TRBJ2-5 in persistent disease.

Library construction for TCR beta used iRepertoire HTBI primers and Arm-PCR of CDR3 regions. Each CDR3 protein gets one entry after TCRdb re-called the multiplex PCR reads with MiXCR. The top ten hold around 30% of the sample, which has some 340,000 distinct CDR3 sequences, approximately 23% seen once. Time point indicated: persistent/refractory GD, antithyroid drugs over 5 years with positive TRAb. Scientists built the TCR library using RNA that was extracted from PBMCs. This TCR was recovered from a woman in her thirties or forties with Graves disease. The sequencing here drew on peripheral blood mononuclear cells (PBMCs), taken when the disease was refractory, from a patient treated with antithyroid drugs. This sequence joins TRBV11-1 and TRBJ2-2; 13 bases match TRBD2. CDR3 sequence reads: CASSAGLAGSILAGELFF. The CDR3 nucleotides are TGTGCCAGCAGCGCGGGACTAGCGGGAAGTATTCTTGCCGGGGAGCTGTTTTTT.